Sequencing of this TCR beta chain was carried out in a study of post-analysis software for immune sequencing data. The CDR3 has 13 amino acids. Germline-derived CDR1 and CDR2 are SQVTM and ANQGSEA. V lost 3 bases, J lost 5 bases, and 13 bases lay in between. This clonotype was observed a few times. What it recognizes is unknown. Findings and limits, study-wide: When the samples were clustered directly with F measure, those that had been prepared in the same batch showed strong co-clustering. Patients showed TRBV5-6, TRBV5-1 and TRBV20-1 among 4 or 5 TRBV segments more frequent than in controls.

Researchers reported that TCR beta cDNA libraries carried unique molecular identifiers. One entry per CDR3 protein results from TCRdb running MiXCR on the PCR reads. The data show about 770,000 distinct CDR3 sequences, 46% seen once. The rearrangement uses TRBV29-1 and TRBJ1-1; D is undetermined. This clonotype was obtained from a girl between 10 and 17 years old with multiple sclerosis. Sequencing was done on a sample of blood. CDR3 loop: CSVDQSGRTEAFF. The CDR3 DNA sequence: TGCAGCGTTGATCAGAGTGGAAGGACTGAAGCTTTCTTT.